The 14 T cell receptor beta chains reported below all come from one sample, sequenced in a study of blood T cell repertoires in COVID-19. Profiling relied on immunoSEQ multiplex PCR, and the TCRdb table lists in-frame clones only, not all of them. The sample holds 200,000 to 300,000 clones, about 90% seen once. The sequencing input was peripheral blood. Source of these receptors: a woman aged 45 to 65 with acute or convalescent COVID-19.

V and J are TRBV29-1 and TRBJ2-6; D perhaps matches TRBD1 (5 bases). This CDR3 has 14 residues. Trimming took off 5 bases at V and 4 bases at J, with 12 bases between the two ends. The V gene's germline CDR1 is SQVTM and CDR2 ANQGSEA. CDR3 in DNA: TGCAGCGTTCCATCAGGGTCCGGGGCCAACGTCCTGACTTTC. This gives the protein CSVPSGSGANVLTF. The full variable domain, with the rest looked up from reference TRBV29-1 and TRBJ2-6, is SAVISQKPSRDICQRGTSLTIQCQVDSQVTMMFWYRQQPGQSLTLIATANQGSEATYESGFVIDKFPISRPNLTFSTLTVSNMSPEDSSIYLCSVPSGSGANVLTFGAGSRLTVL.

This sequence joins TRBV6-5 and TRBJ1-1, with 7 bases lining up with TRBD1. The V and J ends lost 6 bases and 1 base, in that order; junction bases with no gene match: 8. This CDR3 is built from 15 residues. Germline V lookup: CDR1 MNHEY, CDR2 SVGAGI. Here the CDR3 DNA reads TGTGCCAGCAGCGTGGGGACAGCCGGGAACACTGAAGCTTTCTTT. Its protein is CASSVGTAGNTEAFF.

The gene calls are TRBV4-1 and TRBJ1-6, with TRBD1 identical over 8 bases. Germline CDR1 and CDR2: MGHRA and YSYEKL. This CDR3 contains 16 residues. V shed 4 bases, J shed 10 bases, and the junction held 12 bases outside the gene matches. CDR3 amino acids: CASSRERQGASSPLHF. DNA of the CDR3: TGCGCCAGCAGCCGGGAGAGGCAGGGGGCCTCATCACCCCTCCACTTT.

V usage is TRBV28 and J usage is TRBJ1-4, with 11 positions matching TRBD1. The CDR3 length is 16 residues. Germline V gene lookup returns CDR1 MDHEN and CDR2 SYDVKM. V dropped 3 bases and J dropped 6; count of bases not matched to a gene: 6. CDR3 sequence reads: CASSFPRTGGDEKLFF. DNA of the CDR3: TGTGCCAGCAGTTTTCCCCGGACAGGGGGCGATGAAAAACTGTTTTTT.

CDR3 region: CASSLGPRTGRYTDTQYF. In DNA form, the CDR3 reads TGTGCCAGCAGCTTAGGCCCCCGGACAGGGAGATACACAGATACGCAGTATTTT. This sequence joins TRBV7-2 and TRBJ2-3; TRBD1 agrees at 8 bases. The CDR3 contains 18 residues. Trimming at V came to 1 base and at J to 2 bases, leaving 11 bases not matched to a gene. Germline values: CDR1 SGHTA, CDR2 FQGNSA.

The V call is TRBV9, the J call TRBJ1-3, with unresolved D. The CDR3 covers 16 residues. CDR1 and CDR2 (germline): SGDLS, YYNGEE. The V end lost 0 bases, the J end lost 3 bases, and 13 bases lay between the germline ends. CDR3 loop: CASSVEGGRRGNTIYF. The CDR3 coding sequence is TGTGCCAGCAGCGTAGAAGGAGGCCGGCGTGGAAACACCATATATTTT.

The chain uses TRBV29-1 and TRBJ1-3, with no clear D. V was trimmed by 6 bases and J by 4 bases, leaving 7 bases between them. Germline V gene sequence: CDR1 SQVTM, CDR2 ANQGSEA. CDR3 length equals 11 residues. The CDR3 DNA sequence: TGCAGCGTAGCCAGGGGAAACACCATATATTTT. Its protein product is CSVARGNTIYF.

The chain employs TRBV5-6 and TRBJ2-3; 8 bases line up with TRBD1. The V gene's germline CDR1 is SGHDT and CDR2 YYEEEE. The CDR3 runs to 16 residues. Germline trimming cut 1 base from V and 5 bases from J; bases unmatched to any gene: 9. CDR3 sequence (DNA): TGTGCCAGCAGCTTGTTTGGGCAGGGGGCAGAAGATACGCAGTATTTT. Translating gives CASSLFGQGAEDTQYF.

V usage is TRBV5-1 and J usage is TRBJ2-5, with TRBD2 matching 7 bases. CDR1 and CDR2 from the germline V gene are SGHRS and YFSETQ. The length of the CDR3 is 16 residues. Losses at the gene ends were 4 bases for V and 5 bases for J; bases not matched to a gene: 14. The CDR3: CASSPTEGGRWETQYF. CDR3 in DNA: TGCGCCAGCAGCCCAACGGAGGGAGGGAGGTGGGAGACCCAGTACTTC.

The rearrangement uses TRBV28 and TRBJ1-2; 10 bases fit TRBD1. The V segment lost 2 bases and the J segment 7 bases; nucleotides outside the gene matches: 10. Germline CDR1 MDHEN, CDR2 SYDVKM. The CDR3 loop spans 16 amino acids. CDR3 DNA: TGTGCCAGCAGTTTAAATTTGGGACAGGGGATAGGTGGCTACACCTTC. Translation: CASSLNLGQGIGGYTF.

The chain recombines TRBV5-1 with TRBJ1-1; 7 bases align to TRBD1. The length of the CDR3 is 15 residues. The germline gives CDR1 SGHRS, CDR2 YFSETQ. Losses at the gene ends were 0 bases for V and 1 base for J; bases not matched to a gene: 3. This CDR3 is CASSLVGTANTEAFF. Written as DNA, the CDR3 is TGCGCCAGCAGCTTGGTCGGGACAGCGAACACTGAAGCTTTCTTT.

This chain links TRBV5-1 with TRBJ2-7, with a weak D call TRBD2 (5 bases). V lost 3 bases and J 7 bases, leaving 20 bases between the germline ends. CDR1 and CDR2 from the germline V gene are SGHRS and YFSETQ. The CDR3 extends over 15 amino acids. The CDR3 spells CASSSSYPGVGEQYF. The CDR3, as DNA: TGCGCCAGCAGCTCCTCCTACCCCGGGGTGGGGGAGCAGTACTTC.

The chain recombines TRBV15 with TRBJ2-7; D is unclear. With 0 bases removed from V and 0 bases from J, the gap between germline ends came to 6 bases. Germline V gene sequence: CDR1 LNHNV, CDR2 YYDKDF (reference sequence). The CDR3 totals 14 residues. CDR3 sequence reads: CATSRDASSYEQYF. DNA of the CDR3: TGTGCCACCAGCAGAGATGCGAGCTCCTACGAGCAGTACTTC.

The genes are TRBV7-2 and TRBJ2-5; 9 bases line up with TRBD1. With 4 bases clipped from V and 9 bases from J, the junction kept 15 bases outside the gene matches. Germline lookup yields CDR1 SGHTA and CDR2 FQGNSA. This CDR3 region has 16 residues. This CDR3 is CASSWDRANLAVAQYF. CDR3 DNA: TGTGCCAGCAGCTGGGACAGGGCCAACCTCGCTGTGGCCCAGTACTTC.